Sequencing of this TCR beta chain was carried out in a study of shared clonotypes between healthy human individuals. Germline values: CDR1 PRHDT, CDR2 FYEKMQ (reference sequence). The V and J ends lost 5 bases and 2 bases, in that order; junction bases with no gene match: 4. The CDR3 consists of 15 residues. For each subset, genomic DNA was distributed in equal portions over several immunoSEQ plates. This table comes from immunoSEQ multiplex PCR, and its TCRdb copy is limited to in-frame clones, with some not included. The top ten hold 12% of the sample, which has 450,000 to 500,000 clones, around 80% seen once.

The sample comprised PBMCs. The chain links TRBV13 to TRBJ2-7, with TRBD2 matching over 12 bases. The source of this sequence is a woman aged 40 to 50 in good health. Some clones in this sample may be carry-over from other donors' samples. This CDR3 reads CASSLGLAGTYEQYF. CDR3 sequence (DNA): TGTGCCAGCAGCCTCGGACTAGCGGGAACCTACGAGCAGTACTTC. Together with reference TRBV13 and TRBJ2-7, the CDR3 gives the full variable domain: AAGVIQSPRHLIKEKRETATLKCYPIPRHDTVYWYQQGPGQDPQFLISFYEKMQSDKGSIPDRFSAQQFSDYHSELNMSSLELGDSALYFCASSLGLAGTYEQYFGPGTRLTVT.